This passage covers 31 T cell receptor beta chains from one sample sequenced in a study of T cell responses to AZD1222 COVID-19 vaccine. Clones were read by immunoSEQ multiplex PCR, and TCRdb kept only the in-frame ones, dropping some. The sample yields more than 90,000 clones, 88% seen once. The material was peripheral blood, obtained 28 days after the second AZD1222 dose. All receptors come from an adult who received the AZD1222 COVID-19 vaccine.

The rearrangement links TRBV19 to TRBJ2-5; 8 bases line up with TRBD1. J gave up 5 bases and V 5 bases, and 10 bases lay outside the gene matches. The germline V gene encodes CDR1 LNHDA and CDR2 SQIVND (reference sequence). The CDR3 spans 15 residues. CDR3 in DNA: TGTGCCAGTAGTCCCACAGGGGGAGTTTTGGAGACCCAGTACTTC. It specifies CASSPTGGVLETQYF.

The V gene is TRBV5-8, the J gene TRBJ1-4, with TRBD1 matching 8 bases. The length of the CDR3 is 16 residues. Germline V gives CDR1 SGHTS, CDR2 YDEGEE. Losses at the gene ends were 0 bases for V and 7 bases for J; bases not matched to a gene: 8. The CDR3 loop is CASSLDRGSGGEKLFF. The DNA for the CDR3 is TGTGCCAGCAGCTTGGACAGGGGGTCCGGAGGTGAAAAACTGTTTTTT. Full variable domain (outside the CDR3, taken from reference TRBV5-8 and TRBJ1-4): EAGVTQSPTHLIKTRGQQATLRCSPISGHTSVYWYQQALGLGLQFLLWYDEGEERNRGNFPPRFSGRQFPNYSSELNVNALELEDSALYLCASSLDRGSGGEKLFFGSGTQLSVL.

The J gene is TRBJ2-7, the V gene TRBV7-9; 7 nucleotides align to TRBD2. CDR1 and CDR2 (germline): SEHNR, FQNEAQ (reference sequence). The V and J ends lost 3 bases and 5 bases, in that order; junction bases with no gene match: 10. CDR3 length: 15 residues. The CDR3 loop reads CASSFGLAEWDEQYF. The CDR3 coding sequence is TGTGCCAGCAGCTTTGGGCTAGCGGAATGGGACGAGCAGTACTTC.

The chain is built from TRBV19 and TRBJ2-7; 12 positions agree with TRBD1. Germline CDR1 LNHDA, CDR2 SQIVND (reference sequence). The CDR3 loop spans 15 amino acids. V shed 3 bases, J shed 7 bases, and the junction held 7 bases outside the gene matches. DNA of the CDR3: TGTGCCAGTAGTATTGGGACAGGGGGCTATGTGGAGCAGTACTTC. This translates into CASSIGTGGYVEQYF.

The chain uses TRBV4-1 and TRBJ2-7, with D tentatively TRBD2 (5 bases). CDR1 and CDR2 (germline): MGHRA, YSYEKL. This CDR3 has 15 amino acids. V lost 4 bases and J 0 bases, leaving 13 bases between the germline ends. The CDR3 protein is CASSLLLGGSYEQYF. The CDR3 nucleotides are TGCGCCAGCAGCCTTCTATTAGGAGGCTCCTACGAGCAGTACTTC.

The chain combines TRBV6-4 with TRBJ1-2; D is undetermined. The CDR3 contains 13 residues. Germline CDR1 and CDR2: MRHNA and SNTAGT. Trimming removed 5 bases at V and 2 bases at J, with 9 bases between. The CDR3 bases are TGTGCCAGCAGTCCCGGGAAAAACTATGGCTACACCTTC. It yields the protein CASSPGKNYGYTF.

This clone was seen only once. The CDR3 loop reads CASSSSGTTREKLFF. CDR3 coding DNA: TGCGCCAGCAGCTCCTCCGGGACTACAAGAGAAAAACTGTTTTTT. This rearrangement joins TRBV5-1 to TRBJ1-4, with D perhaps matching TRBD1 (5 bases). V lost 3 bases and J lost 8, with 17 bases in between. The CDR3 loop spans 15 amino acids. Germline-derived CDR1 and CDR2 are SGHRS and YFSETQ.

V is TRBV4-1 and J is TRBJ2-7; 12 nucleotides align to TRBD1. The junction had 13 bases not matched to a gene; V was cut back by 10 bases and J by 0 bases. Germline V CDR1 and CDR2: MGHRA, YSYEKL. The CDR3 spans 17 residues. CDR3 nucleotide sequence: TGCGCCACACTACCGGGACAGGGGGCGTGGGTCTCCTACGAGCAGTACTTC. Its protein is CATLPGQGAWVSYEQYF.

The rearrangement uses TRBV28 and TRBJ1-5; 10 positions match TRBD1. CDR3 length: 21 residues. Looked up from germline, CDR1 is MDHEN and CDR2 is SYDVKM. V dropped 8 bases and J dropped 4; count of bases not matched to a gene: 26. CDR3 residues: CASDGGQPGQGIPWWNQPQHF. In DNA form, the CDR3 reads TGTGCCAGCGACGGGGGACAGCCGGGACAGGGGATCCCCTGGTGGAATCAGCCCCAGCATTTT.

This chain joins TRBV11-2 and TRBJ2-2, with TRBD1 matching 7 bases. Looked up from germline, CDR1 is SGHAT and CDR2 is FQNNGV. Unmatched junction bases numbered 12, after V lost 1 base and J lost 10 bases. There are 16 residues in the CDR3. The CDR3 reads CASSLVGTAAPEELFF. In nucleotides, the CDR3 is TGTGCCAGCAGCTTAGTCGGGACAGCGGCCCCTGAGGAGCTGTTTTTT.

This CDR3 is CASIRGLAGGTGELFF. The DNA of the CDR3 is TGTGCCAGCATAAGAGGACTCGCTGGAGGCACCGGGGAGCTGTTTTTT. J is TRBJ2-2 and V is TRBV2, with D perhaps TRBD2 (5 bases). The length of the CDR3 is 16 residues. Germline assignment: CDR1 SNHLY and CDR2 FYNNEI. Between the trimmed V and J ends, which lost 7 bases and 4 bases, there was a span of 19 bases.

This sequence joins TRBV4-1 and TRBJ1-3, with D uncertain. CDR3 length: 13 amino acids. V was clipped by 0 bases and J by 4 bases, with 4 bases between them. CDR1 is MGHRA and CDR2 is YSYEKL in the germline V gene. For the CDR3, the DNA is TGCGCCAGCAGCCAAGATTCGGGAAACACCATATATTTT. Translation gives CASSQDSGNTIYF.

This clone showed up just a few times. The V and J genes are TRBV28 and TRBJ1-6; 7 bases match TRBD1. V trimming: 8 bases; J trimming: 7 bases; junction bases outside the gene matches: 11. Germline V CDR1 and CDR2: MDHEN, SYDVKM. The CDR3 is made up of 15 amino acids. The chain's CDR3 is CASRRVTGWNSPLHF. As DNA, the CDR3 is TGTGCCAGCCGGAGGGTGACAGGGTGGAATTCACCCCTCCACTTT.

This clone was recorded once. V usage is TRBV9 and J usage is TRBJ2-2; 9 bases map to TRBD2. The CDR3 runs to 16 residues. Trimming at V came to 2 bases and at J to 8 bases, leaving 10 bases not matched to a gene. CDR1 and CDR2 from the germline V gene are SGDLS and YYNGEE. The CDR3 protein is CASSVGLAGLGGELFF. The DNA for the CDR3 is TGTGCCAGCAGCGTGGGGCTAGCGGGACTCGGAGGGGAGCTGTTTTTT.

The chain uses TRBV5-1 and TRBJ2-1, with D perhaps matching TRBD1 (6 bases). V was trimmed by 4 bases and J by 0 bases, leaving 14 bases between them. This CDR3 is built from 16 residues. Germline values: CDR1 SGHRS, CDR2 YFSETQ. In DNA, the CDR3 is TGCGCCAGCAGCCCTAACCAGGGACACTCCTACAATGAGCAGTTCTTC. It translates to CASSPNQGHSYNEQFF. The whole variable domain, filled in from reference TRBV5-1 and TRBJ2-1, reads KAGVTQTPRYLIKTRGQQVTLSCSPISGHRSVSWYQQTPGQGLQFLFEYFSETQRNKGNFPGRFSGRQFSNSRSEMNVSTLELGDSALYLCASSPNQGHSYNEQFFGPGTRLTVL.

The chain carries TRBV7-9 and TRBJ1-1, with a weak D call TRBD1 (5 bases). V was shortened by 5 bases and J by 1 base, with 11 bases between the two germline ends. The CDR3 has 14 residues. In germline, CDR1 is SEHNR, CDR2 FQNEAQ (reference sequence). The CDR3 is CASSPTDTNTEAFF. CDR3 bases: TGTGCCAGCAGCCCGACGGACACGAACACTGAAGCTTTCTTT.

The chain joins TRBV10-2 to TRBJ2-1, with 14 positions matching TRBD2. The V segment lost 8 bases and the J segment 9 bases; nucleotides outside the gene matches: 15. CDR1 and CDR2 (germline): WSHSY, SAAADI. The CDR3 sequence is 17 residues long. The CDR3 DNA sequence: TGCGCCAGCTCGCGATATAGACTAGCGGGAGGGCCAGGTGAGCAGTTCTTC. Translating it yields CASSRYRLAGGPGEQFF.

The V and J genes are TRBV29-1 and TRBJ1-4, with D perhaps matching TRBD1 (6 bases). With 4 bases removed from V and 8 bases from J, the gap between germline ends came to 8 bases. Germline CDR1 reads SQVTM; CDR2 reads ANQGSEA. The CDR3 spans 11 residues. CDR3 amino acids: CSVATGEKLFF. For the CDR3, the DNA is TGCAGCGTTGCCACAGGGGAAAAACTGTTTTTT.

The chain employs TRBV3-1 (or the pseudogene TRBV3-2) and TRBJ1-1, with D unresolved. The CDR3 length is 15 residues. Germline CDR1 reads LGHDT; CDR2 reads YNNKEL (reference sequence). The V end was cut by 2 bases, the J end by 3 bases, with 13 bases between. The CDR3 nucleotides are TGTGCCAGCAGCCAAACTAGAAGAAGGGACACTGAAGCTTTCTTT. It encodes CASSQTRRRDTEAFF.

This rearrangement joins TRBV14 to TRBJ2-7; D is possibly TRBD1 (5 bases). Per germline, CDR1 SGHDN and CDR2 FVKESK. The CDR3 length is 18 residues. The ends were cut back, 1 base at V and 0 bases at J, with 19 bases in the middle. CDR3 loop: CASSQVSVRTPDSYEQYF. The CDR3 bases are TGTGCCAGCAGCCAAGTTTCAGTAAGGACACCGGACTCCTACGAGCAGTACTTC.

This clone came up once. The chain carries TRBV10-2 and TRBJ2-2; unclear D gene. The CDR3 spans 15 residues. Germline CDR1 and CDR2: WSHSY and SAAADI. Trimming removed 4 bases from V and 1 base from J, with 10 bases in between. CDR3 in DNA: TGCGCCAGCAGTGTGGGGTCCGGGAACACCGGGGAGCTGTTTTTT. Residues: CASSVGSGNTGELFF.

The genes are TRBV27 and TRBJ1-2; D unclear. Germline-derived CDR1 and CDR2 are MNHEY and SMNVEV (reference sequence). The germline V and J ends were trimmed by 0 bases and 6 bases, with 20 bases remaining between them. The length of the CDR3 is 17 residues. The CDR3 DNA reads TGTGCCAGCAGTTTATCCTTTTTAGGGCTAGGGAGGGATGGCTACACCTTC. Translating gives CASSLSFLGLGRDGYTF.

The J gene is TRBJ1-1, the V gene TRBV25-1, with D unresolved. Trimming removed 11 bases from V and 4 bases from J, with 11 bases in between. The CDR3 extends over 11 amino acids. Germline V lookup: CDR1 MGHDK, CDR2 SYGVNS. CDR3: CAAGFSTEAFF. The DNA for the CDR3 is TGTGCCGCAGGTTTCAGCACTGAAGCTTTCTTT. Together with reference TRBV25-1 and TRBJ1-1, the CDR3 gives the full variable domain: EADIYQTPRYLVIGTGKKITLECSQTMGHDKMYWYQQDPGMELHLIHYSYGVNSTEKGDLSSESTVSRIRTEHFPLTLESARPSHTSQYLCAAGFSTEAFFGQGTRLTVV.

The chain links TRBV28 to TRBJ1-6; D is ambiguous. The CDR3 runs to 19 residues. Germline V gene sequence: CDR1 MDHEN, CDR2 SYDVKM. V shed 3 bases and J shed 3 bases, with 21 bases lying between them. CDR3: CASSFTIRLGALYNSPLHF. Written as DNA, the CDR3 is TGTGCCAGCAGTTTTACGATTCGCCTAGGTGCCCTCTATAATTCACCCCTCCACTTT.

This sequence joins TRBV7-2 and TRBJ1-2; unclear D gene. V shed 5 bases and J shed 4 bases, with 17 bases lying between them. This CDR3 is 15 amino acids long. CDR1 and CDR2 from the germline V gene are SGHTA and FQGNSA. The DNA for the CDR3 is TGTGCCAGCAGCCCCTACCCTTCAGAAGTCTATGGCTACACCTTC. It yields the protein CASSPYPSEVYGYTF.

This clone showed up just a few times. The chain joins TRBV2 to TRBJ2-7; D is perhaps TRBD2 (6 bases). V was trimmed by 7 bases and J by 7 bases, leaving 20 bases between them. CDR1 is SNHLY and CDR2 is FYNNEI in the germline V gene. The CDR3 sequence is 14 residues long. The chain's CDR3 is CASIYRVSEGEQYF. DNA for the CDR3: TGTGCCAGCATTTACCGGGTCTCGGAGGGGGAGCAGTACTTC.

The V call is TRBV28, the J call TRBJ1-2; unclear D gene. V was shortened by 5 bases and J by 5 bases, with 15 bases between the two germline ends. This CDR3 comprises 14 residues. Germline lookup yields CDR1 MDHEN and CDR2 SYDVKM. CDR3 in DNA: TGTGCCAGCAGTCTCGCACATGAGGCATATGGCTACACCTTC. Residues: CASSLAHEAYGYTF.

The rearrangement uses TRBV5-5 and TRBJ1-6, with D possibly being TRBD1 (5 bases). The germline V and J ends were trimmed by 2 bases and 10 bases, with 19 bases remaining between them. Per the germline V gene, CDR1 is SGHKS and CDR2 is YYEKEE (reference sequence). The CDR3 runs 16 residues. Here the CDR3 reads CASSLSGRGWDSPLHF. CDR3 nucleotides: TGTGCCAGCAGCTTATCAGGGCGCGGGTGGGACTCACCCCTCCACTTT.

The chain combines TRBV2 with TRBJ2-7; D is tentatively TRBD1 or TRBD2 (6 bases each). Looked up from germline, CDR1 is SNHLY and CDR2 is FYNNEI. The CDR3 loop spans 15 amino acids. The V end was cut by 3 bases, the J end by 5 bases, with 17 bases between. CDR3 DNA: TGTGCCAGCAGTGAGTGGGGGGCAGGGATGCACGAGCAGTACTTC. Its translation is CASSEWGAGMHEQYF.

V usage is TRBV3-1 (or the pseudogene TRBV3-2) and J usage is TRBJ1-2; D is undetermined. V was shortened by 4 bases and J by 5 bases, with 8 bases between the two germline ends. There are 12 residues in the CDR3. The V gene's germline CDR1 is LGHDT and CDR2 YNNKEL (reference sequence). The CDR3 nucleotides are TGTGCCAGCAGCCCTTTCTTATATGGCTACACCTTC. Translated: CASSPFLYGYTF.

This chain connects TRBV2 to TRBJ1-1, with D maybe TRBD1 (5 bases). This CDR3 is 14 amino acids long. Germline CDR1 and CDR2: SNHLY and FYNNEI. V lost 5 bases and J 4 bases, leaving 14 bases between the germline ends. CDR3 amino acids: CASSPESGGTEAFF. The CDR3 nucleotides read TGTGCCAGCAGTCCCGAAAGTGGGGGCACTGAAGCTTTCTTT.